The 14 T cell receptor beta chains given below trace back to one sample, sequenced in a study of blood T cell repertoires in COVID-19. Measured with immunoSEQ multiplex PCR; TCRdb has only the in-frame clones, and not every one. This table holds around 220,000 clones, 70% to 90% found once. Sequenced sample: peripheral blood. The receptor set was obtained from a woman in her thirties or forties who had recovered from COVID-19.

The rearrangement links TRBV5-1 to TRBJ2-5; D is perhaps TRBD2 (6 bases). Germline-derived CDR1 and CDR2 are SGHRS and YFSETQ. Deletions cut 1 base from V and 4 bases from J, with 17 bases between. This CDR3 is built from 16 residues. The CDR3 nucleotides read TGCGCCAGCAGCTTGTGGGGTAGCGAGCGGGCAGAGACCCAGTACTTC. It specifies CASSLWGSERAETQYF.

CDR3 bases: TGCGCCAGCAGCCAGGGCAGGGTAACCTATAATGAAAAACTGTTTTTT. It encodes CASSQGRVTYNEKLFF. The chain recombines TRBV5-1 with TRBJ1-4, with D perhaps matching TRBD1 (5 bases). Trimming pared 4 bases from V and 4 bases from J, leaving 17 bases between. CDR1 is SGHRS, CDR2 YFSETQ, per germline. The CDR3 length is 16 residues.

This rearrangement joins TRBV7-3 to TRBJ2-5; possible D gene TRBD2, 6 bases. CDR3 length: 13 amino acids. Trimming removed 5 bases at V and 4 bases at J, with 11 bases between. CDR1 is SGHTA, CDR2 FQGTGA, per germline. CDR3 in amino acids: CASSRGEGETQYF. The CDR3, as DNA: TGTGCCAGCAGCCGCGGGGAAGGAGAGACCCAGTACTTC.

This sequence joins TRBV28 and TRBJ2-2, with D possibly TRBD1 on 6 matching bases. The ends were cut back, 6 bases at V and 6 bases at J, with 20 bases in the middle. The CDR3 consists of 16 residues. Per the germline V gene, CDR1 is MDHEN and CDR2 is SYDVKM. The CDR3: CASSRTGSSRSGELFF. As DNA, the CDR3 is TGTGCCAGCAGCCGTACAGGGAGTAGCCGTTCCGGGGAGCTGTTTTTT.

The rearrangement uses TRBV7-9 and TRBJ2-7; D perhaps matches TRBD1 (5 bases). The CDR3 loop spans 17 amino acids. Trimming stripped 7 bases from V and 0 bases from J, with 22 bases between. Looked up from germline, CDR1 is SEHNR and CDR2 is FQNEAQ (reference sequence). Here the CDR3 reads CASTTTHLGPSSYEQYF. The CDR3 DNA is TGTGCCAGCACCACGACCCATTTGGGGCCTAGCTCCTACGAGCAGTACTTC.

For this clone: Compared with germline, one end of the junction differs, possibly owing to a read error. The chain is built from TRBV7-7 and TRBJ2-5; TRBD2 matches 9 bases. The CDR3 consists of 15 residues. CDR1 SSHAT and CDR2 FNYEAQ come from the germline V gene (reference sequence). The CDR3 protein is CASSFLAGGEETQYF. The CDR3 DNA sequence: TGTGCTAGCAGCTTTCTGGCGGGGGGGGAAGAGACCCAGTACTTC.

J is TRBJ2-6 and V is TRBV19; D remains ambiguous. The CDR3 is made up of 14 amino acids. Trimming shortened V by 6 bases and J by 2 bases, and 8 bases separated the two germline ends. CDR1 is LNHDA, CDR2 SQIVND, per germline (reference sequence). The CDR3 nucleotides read TGTGCCAGTAGGGAGAGAGCTGGGGCCAACGTCCTGACTTTC. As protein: CASRERAGANVLTF.

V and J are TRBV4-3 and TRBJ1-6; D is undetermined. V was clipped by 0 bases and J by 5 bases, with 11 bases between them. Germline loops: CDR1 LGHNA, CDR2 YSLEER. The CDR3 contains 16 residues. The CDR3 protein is CASSQDVRGHNSPLHF. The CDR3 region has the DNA TGCGCCAGCAGCCAAGACGTCCGGGGTCATAATTCACCCCTCCACTTT.

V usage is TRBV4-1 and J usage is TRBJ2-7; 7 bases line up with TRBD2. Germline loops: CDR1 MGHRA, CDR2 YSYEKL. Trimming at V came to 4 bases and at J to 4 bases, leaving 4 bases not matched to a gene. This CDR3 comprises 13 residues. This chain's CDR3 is CASSRRENYEQYF. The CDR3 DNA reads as TGCGCCAGCAGCCGGCGGGAGAATTACGAGCAGTACTTC.

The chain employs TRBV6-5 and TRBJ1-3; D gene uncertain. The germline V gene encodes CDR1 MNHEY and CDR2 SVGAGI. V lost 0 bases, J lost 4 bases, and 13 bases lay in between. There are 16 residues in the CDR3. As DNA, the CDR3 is TGTGCCAGCAGTTACTCAAGGCCAGGTAGAGGAAACACCATATATTTT. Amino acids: CASSYSRPGRGNTIYF.

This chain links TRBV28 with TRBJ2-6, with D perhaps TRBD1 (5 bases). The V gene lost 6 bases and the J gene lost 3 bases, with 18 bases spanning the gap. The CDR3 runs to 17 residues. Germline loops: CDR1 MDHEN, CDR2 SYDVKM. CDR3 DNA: TGTGCCAGCAGCCCTCCCAGGGTTGGCTTTGGGGCCAACGTCCTGACTTTC. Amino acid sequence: CASSPPRVGFGANVLTF.

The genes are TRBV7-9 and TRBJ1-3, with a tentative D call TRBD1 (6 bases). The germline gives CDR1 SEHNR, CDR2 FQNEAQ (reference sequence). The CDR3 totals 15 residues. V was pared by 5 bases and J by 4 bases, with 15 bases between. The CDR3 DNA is TGTGCCAGCAGCCCAACACAGGGTCTAGGAAACACCATATATTTT. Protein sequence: CASSPTQGLGNTIYF.

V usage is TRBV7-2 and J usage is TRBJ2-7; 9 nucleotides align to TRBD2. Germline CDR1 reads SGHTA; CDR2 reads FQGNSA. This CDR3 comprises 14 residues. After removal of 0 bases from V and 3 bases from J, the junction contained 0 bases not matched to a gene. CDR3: CASSLATSGYEQYF. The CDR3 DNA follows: TGTGCCAGCAGCTTAGCGACTAGCGGCTACGAGCAGTACTTC.

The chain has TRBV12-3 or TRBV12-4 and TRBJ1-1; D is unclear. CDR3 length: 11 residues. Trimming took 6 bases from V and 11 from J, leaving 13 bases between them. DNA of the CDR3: TGTGCCAGCAGCCCCGGGCGGAGGGCTTTCTTT. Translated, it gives CASSPGRRAFF.